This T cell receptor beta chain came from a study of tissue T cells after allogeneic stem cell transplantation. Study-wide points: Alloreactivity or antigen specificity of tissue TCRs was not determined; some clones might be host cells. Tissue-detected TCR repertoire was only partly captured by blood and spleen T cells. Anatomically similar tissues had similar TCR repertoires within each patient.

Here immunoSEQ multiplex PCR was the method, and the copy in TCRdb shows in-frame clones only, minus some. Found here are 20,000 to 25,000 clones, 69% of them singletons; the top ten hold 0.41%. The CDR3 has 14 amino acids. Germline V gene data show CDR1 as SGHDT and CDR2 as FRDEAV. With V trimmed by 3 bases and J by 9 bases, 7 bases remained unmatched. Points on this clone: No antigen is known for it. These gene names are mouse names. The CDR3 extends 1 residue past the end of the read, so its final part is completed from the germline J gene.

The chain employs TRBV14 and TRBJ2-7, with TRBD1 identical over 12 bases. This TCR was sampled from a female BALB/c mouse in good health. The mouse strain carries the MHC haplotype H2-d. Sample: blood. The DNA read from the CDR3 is TGTGCCAGCAGTTCCACCGGGACAGGGGGCGGACAGTAC. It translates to CASSSTGTGGGQY. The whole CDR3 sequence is CASSSTGTGGGQYF.